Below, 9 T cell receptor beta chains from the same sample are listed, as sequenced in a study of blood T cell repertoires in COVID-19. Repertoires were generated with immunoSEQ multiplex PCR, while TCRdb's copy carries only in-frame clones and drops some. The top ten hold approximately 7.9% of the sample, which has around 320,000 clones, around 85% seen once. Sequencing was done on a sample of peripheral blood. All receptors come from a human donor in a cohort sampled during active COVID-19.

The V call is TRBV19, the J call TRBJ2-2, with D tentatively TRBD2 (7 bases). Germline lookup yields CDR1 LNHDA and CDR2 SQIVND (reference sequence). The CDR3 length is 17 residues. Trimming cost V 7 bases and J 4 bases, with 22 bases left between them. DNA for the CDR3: TGTGCCAGTATTTATAGAGCGGCGGGGGCCCGCACCGGGGAGCTGTTTTTT. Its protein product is CASIYRAAGARTGELFF. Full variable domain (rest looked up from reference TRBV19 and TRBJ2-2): DGGITQSPKYLFRKEGQNVTLSCEQNLNHDAMYWYRQDPGQGLRLIYYSQIVNDFQKGDIAEGYSVSREKKESFPLTVTSAQKNPTAFYLCASIYRAAGARTGELFFGEGSRLTVL.

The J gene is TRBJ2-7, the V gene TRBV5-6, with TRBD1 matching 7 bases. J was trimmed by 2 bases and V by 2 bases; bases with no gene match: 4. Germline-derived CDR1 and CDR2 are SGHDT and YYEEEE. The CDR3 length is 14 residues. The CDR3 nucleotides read TGTGCCAGCAGCTTTGGAGACAGGGCCTACGAGCAGTACTTC. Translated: CASSFGDRAYEQYF.

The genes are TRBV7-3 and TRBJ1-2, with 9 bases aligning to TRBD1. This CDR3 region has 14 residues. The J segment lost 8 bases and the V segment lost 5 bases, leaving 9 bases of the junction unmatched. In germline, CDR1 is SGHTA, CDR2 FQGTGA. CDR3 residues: CASSPGDREDGYTF. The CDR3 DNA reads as TGTGCCAGCAGCCCAGGGGACAGGGAAGACGGCTACACCTTC.

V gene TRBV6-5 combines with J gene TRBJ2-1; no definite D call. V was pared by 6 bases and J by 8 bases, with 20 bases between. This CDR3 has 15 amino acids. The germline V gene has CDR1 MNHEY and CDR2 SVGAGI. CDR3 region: CASRPTRPRWHEQFF. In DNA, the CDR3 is TGTGCCAGCAGACCCACACGCCCGAGGTGGCATGAGCAGTTCTTC.

Here the CDR3 reads CASSFYSYGYTF. The CDR3 bases are TGTGCCAGCAGCTTTTACAGCTATGGCTACACCTTC. This rearrangement joins TRBV7-2 to TRBJ1-2; D gene unclear. V lost 3 bases and J lost 4, with 6 bases in between. This CDR3 has 12 amino acids. The germline V gene encodes CDR1 SGHTA and CDR2 FQGNSA.

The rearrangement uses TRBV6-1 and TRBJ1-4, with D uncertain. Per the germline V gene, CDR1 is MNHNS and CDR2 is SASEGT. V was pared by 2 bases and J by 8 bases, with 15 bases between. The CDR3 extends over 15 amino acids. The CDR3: CASSEFPGFVEKLFF. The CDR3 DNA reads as TGTGCCAGCAGTGAATTTCCCGGGTTTGTAGAAAAACTGTTTTTT.

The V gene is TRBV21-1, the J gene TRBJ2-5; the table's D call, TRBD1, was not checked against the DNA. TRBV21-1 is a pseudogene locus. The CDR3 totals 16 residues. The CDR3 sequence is CASSNMSNRGLVTQYF. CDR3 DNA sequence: TGTGCCAGCAGCAATATGAGTAACAGGGGGTTGGTGACCCAGTACTTC.

The CDR3 region is CSASWGRQETQYF. The CDR3 coding sequence is TGCAGTGCTAGTTGGGGCAGGCAAGAGACCCAGTACTTC. This sequence joins TRBV20-1 and TRBJ2-5; tentative D call: TRBD1 (5 bases). Germline-derived CDR1 and CDR2 are DFQATT and SNEGSKA (reference sequence). CDR3 length equals 13 residues. The ends were cut back, 3 bases at V and 2 bases at J, with 10 bases in the middle.

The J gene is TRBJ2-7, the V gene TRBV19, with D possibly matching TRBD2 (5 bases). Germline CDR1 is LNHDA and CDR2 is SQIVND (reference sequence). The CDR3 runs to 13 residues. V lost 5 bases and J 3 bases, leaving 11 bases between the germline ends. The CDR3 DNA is TGTGCCAGTAGTCCGGGATTGGGCTACGAGCAGTACTTC. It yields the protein CASSPGLGYEQYF. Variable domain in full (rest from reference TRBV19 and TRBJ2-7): DGGITQSPKYLFRKEGQNVTLSCEQNLNHDAMYWYRQDPGQGLRLIYYSQIVNDFQKGDIAEGYSVSREKKESFPLTVTSAQKNPTAFYLCASSPGLGYEQYFGPGTRLTVT.